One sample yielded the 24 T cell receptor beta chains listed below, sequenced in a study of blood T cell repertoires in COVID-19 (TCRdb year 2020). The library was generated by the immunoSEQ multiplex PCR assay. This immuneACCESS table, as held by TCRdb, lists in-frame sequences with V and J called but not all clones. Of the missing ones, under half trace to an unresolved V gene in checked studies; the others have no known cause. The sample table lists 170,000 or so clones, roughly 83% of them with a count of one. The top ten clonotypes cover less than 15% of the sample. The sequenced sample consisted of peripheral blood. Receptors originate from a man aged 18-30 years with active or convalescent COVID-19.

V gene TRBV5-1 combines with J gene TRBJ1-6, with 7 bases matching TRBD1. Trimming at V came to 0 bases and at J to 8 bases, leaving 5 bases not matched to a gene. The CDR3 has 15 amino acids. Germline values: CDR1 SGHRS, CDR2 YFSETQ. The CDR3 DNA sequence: TGCGCCAGCAGCTTGGCCGGGACAGCTTATTCACCCCTCCACTTT. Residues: CASSLAGTAYSPLHF.

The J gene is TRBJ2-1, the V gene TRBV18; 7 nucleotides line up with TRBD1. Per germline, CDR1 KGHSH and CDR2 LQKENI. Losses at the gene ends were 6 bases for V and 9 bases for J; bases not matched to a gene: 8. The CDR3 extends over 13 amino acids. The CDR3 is CASSYDRAIEQFF. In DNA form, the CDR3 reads TGTGCCAGCTCGTATGACAGGGCGATTGAGCAGTTCTTC.

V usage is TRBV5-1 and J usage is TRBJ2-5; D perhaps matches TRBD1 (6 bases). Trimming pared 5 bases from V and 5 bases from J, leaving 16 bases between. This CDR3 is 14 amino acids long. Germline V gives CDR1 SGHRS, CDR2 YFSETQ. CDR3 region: CASRTITGRETQYF. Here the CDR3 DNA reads TGCGCCAGCAGGACTATCACAGGGCGGGAGACCCAGTACTTC.

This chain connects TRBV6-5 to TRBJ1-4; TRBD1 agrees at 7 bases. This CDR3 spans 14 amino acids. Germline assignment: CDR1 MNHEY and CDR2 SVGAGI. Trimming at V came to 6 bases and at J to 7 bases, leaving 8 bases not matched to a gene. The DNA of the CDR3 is TGTGCCAGCAGGAGAAAGGGGGCGGGTGAAAAACTGTTTTTT. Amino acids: CASRRKGAGEKLFF.

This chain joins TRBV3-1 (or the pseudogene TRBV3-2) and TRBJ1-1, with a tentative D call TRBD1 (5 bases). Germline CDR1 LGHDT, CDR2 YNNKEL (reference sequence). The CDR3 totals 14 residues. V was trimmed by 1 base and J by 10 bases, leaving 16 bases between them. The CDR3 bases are TGTGCCAGCAGCCAAGGGCAGGGAGGTAGAGCAGCTTTCTTT. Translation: CASSQGQGGRAAFF.

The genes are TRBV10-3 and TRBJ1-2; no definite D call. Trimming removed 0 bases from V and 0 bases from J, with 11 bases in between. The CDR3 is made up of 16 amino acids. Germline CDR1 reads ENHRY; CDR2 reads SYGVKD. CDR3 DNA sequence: TGTGCCATCAGTGAGTCTGCCAGTCGCCCTAACTATGGCTACACCTTC. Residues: CAISESASRPNYGYTF.

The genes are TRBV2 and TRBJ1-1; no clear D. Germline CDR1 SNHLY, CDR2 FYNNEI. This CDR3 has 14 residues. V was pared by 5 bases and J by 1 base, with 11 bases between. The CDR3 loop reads CASSRQVANTEAFF. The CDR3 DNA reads TGTGCCAGCAGTAGGCAGGTTGCGAACACTGAAGCTTTCTTT.

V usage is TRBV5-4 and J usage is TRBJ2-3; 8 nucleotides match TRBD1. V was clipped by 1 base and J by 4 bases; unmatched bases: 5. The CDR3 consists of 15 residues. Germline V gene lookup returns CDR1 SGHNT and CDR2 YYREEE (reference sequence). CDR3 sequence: CASSLSGGRPDTQYF. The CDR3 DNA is TGTGCCAGCAGCTTGTCAGGGGGCCGTCCAGATACGCAGTATTTT. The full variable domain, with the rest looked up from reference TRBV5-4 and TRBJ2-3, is ETGVTQSPTHLIKTRGQQVTLRCSSQSGHNTVSWYQQALGQGPQFIFQYYREEENGRGNFPPRFSGLQFPNYSSELNVNALELDDSALYLCASSLSGGRPDTQYFGPGTRLTVL.

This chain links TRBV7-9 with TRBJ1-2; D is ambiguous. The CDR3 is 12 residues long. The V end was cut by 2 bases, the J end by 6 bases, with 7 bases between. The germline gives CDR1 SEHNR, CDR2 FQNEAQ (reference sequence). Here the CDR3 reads CASSLSQDGYTF. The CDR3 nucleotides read TGTGCCAGCAGCTTATCCCAGGATGGCTACACCTTC.

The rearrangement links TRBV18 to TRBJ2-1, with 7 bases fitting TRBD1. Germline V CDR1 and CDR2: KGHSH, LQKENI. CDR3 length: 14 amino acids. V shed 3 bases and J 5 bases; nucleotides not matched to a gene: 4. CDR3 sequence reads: CASSPQGVNNEQFF. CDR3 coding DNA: TGTGCCAGCTCACCGCAGGGGGTAAACAATGAGCAGTTCTTC.

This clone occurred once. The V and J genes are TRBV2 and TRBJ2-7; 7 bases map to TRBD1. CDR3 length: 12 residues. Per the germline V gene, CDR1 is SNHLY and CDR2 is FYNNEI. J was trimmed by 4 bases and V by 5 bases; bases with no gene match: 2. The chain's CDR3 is CASSRQGYEQYF. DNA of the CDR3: TGTGCCAGCAGTCGACAGGGTTACGAGCAGTACTTC.

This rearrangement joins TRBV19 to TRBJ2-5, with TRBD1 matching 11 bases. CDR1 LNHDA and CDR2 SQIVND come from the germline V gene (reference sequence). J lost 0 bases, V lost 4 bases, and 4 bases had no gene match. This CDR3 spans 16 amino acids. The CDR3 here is CASSRTGGVYQETQYF. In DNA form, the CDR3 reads TGTGCCAGTAGTAGGACAGGGGGCGTCTACCAAGAGACCCAGTACTTC.

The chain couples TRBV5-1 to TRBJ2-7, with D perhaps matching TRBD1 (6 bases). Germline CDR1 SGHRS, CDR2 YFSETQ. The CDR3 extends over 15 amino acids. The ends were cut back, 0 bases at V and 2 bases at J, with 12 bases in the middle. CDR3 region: CASSLVETGAYEQYF. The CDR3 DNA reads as TGCGCCAGCAGCTTGGTAGAGACAGGCGCCTACGAGCAGTACTTC. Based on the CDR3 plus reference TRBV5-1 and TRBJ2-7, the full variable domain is KAGVTQTPRYLIKTRGQQVTLSCSPISGHRSVSWYQQTPGQGLQFLFEYFSETQRNKGNFPGRFSGRQFSNSRSEMNVSTLELGDSALYLCASSLVETGAYEQYFGPGTRLTVT.

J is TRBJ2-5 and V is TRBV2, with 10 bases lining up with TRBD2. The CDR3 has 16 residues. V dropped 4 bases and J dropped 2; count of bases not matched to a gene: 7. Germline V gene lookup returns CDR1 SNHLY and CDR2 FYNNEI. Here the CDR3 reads CASSGPSGSPQETQYF. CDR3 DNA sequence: TGTGCCAGCAGTGGCCCTAGCGGGAGCCCACAAGAGACCCAGTACTTC.

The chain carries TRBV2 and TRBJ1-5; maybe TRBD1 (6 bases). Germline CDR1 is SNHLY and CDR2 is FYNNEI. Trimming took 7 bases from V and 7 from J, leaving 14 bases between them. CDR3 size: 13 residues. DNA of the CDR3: TGTGCCAGCATGACACAGGGAATCCAGCCCCAGCATTTT. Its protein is CASMTQGIQPQHF.

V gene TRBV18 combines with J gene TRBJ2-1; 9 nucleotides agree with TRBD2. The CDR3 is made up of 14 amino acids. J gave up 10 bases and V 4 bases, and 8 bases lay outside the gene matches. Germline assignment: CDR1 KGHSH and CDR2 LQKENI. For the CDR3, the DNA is TGTGCCAGCTCACAAGATAGGCTAGCGGGGGAGCAGTTCTTC. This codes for CASSQDRLAGEQFF.

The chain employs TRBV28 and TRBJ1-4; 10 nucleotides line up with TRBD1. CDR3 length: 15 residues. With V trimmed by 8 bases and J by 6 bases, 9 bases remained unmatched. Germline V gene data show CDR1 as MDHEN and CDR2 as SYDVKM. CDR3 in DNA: TGTGCCAGCTCCGGGACAGGGGAGTTCCATGAAAAACTGTTTTTT. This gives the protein CASSGTGEFHEKLFF.

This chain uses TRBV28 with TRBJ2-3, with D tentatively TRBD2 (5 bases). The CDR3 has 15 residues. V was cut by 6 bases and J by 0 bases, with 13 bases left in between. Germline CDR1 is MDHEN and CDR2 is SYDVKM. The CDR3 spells CASREAVDSTDTQYF. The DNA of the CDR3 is TGTGCCAGCAGGGAAGCGGTTGATAGCACAGATACGCAGTATTTT.

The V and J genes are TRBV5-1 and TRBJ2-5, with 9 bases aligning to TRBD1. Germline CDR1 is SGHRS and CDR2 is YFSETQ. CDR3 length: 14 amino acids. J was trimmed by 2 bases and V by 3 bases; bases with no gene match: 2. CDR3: CASSYDRGQETQYF. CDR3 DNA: TGCGCCAGCAGCTATGACAGGGGGCAAGAGACCCAGTACTTC.

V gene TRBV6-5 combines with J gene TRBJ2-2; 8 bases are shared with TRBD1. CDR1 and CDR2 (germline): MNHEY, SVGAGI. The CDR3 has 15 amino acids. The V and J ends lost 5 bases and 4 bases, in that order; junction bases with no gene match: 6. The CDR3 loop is CASSIDRGVTGELFF. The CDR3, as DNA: TGTGCCAGCAGTATTGACAGGGGAGTCACCGGGGAGCTGTTTTTT.

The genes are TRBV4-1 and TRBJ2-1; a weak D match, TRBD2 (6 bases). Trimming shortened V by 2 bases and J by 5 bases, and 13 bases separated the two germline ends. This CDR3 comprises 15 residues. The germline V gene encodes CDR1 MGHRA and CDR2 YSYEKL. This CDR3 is CASSQSQRADNEQFF. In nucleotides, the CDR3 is TGCGCCAGCAGCCAAAGTCAGCGGGCGGACAATGAGCAGTTCTTC.

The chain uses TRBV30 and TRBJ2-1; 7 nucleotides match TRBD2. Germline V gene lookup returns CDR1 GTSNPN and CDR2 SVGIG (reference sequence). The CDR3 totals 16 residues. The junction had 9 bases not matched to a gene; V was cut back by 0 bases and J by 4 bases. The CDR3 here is CAWSVGHTGGYNEQFF. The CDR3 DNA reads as TGTGCCTGGAGTGTGGGCCACACGGGGGGTTACAATGAGCAGTTCTTC.

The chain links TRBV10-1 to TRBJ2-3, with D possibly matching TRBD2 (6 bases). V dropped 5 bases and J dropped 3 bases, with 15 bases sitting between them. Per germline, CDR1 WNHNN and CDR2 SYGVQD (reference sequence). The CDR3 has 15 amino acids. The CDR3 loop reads CASSPPGLSTDTQYF. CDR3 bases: TGCGCCAGCAGTCCTCCGGGACTGTCAACAGATACGCAGTATTTT.

Written as DNA, the CDR3 is TGTGCCAGTAGGACCACAGGGGGATTCGGTCAGCCCCAGCATTTT. This encodes CASRTTGGFGQPQHF. The J gene is TRBJ1-5, the V gene TRBV19; 8 bases fit TRBD1. V was pared by 6 bases and J by 6 bases, with 10 bases of the junction left unmatched. The CDR3 runs to 15 residues. CDR1 is LNHDA, CDR2 SQIVND, per germline (reference sequence). The variable domain in full, with the rest retrieved from reference TRBV19 and TRBJ1-5, is DGGITQSPKYLFRKEGQNVTLSCEQNLNHDAMYWYRQDPGQGLRLIYYSQIVNDFQKGDIAEGYSVSREKKESFPLTVTSAQKNPTAFYLCASRTTGGFGQPQHFGDGTRLSIL.